These T cell receptor beta chains were read from a single sample in a study of early T cells in non-severe SARS-CoV-2 infection. MiXCR, applied by TCRdb to the 5' RACE reads, yields one record per CDR3 protein. The sample has 68,000 or so distinct CDR3 sequences, approximately 11% seen once. The sequenced sample consisted of whole blood. These receptors all stem from an adult who was a healthcare worker with PCR-confirmed SARS-CoV-2 infection or an uninfected control (not recorded which). Each CDR3 is given with its conserved first and last residue. The D gene is left open where the match is weak. The size field is filled for only some rows; it gives once, few, many or a size class.

V gene	clone size	J gene	D gene	CDR3 DNA	CDR3 protein
TRBV19	few	TRBJ1-5	TRBD1	TGTGCCAGCGGACAGGGACGCAATCAGCCCCAGCATTTT	CASGQGRNQPQHF
TRBV30	-	TRBJ2-4	TRBD1	TGTGCCTGGAGCGAGGACAGGGGCAAAAACATTCAGTACTTC	CAWSEDRGKNIQYF
TRBV5-1	-	TRBJ2-7	-	TGCGCCAGCAGCCGAGACCTCTACGAGCAGTACTTC	CASSRDLYEQYF
TRBV4-3	-	TRBJ1-6	-	TGCGCCAGCAGCCCGGACTCCTATAATTCACCCCTCCACTTT	CASSPDSYNSPLHF
TRBV7-2	-	TRBJ1-1	TRBD1	TGTGCCAGCAGCCGAGGGACAGGCCGCACTGAAGCTTTCTTT	CASSRGTGRTEAFF
TRBV3-1	few	TRBJ2-2	TRBD1	TGTGCCAGCAGCCCACCAAAGGGGGCAGGGCCGAACACCGGGGAGCTGTTTTTT	CASSPPKGAGPNTGELFF
TRBV20-1	-	TRBJ2-1	-	TGCAGTGCTTTAGCTACGGCACCCGACAATGAGCAGTTCTTC	CSALATAPDNEQFF
TRBV5-6	few	TRBJ2-1	-	TGTGCCAGCAGCTTCGGCGTAAGCTCCTACAATGAGCAGTTCTTC	CASSFGVSSYNEQFF
TRBV19	few	TRBJ2-2	TRBD2	TGTGCCAGTAGTATCAGACCGGGACTACAAAAGAACACCGGGGAGCTGTTTTTT	CASSIRPGLQKNTGELFF
TRBV7-9	few	TRBJ2-5	-	TGTGCCAGCAGCCCTAAAGAGACCCAGTACTTC	CASSPKETQYF
TRBV20-1	few	TRBJ2-1	-	TGCAGTGCCAGACCGTTTCACAATGAGCAGTTCTTC	CSARPFHNEQFF